The following is a TCR beta chain sequence with its context. This clone was seen once. The clone's antigen remains unknown. Base-call qualities are not available, and no considerably larger clone is one nucleotide away. The data belong to a study of cytomegalovirus exposure and HLA in healthy donors (dated by TCRdb to between 2016 and 2019). Describing the broader study: According to a later analysis, one platform produced both the 100 to 150 validation repertoires and the roughly 650 repertoires of the first cohort. The aim of the study was to test whether cataloging public T cell receptors could identify signatures of past pathogen exposure. Along with the roughly 670-subject first cohort, a separate validation cohort of over a hundred different subjects was used. The study combined high-throughput TCR immunosequencing, statistical association of individual TCRs with disease status, and machine learning to predict cytomegalovirus infection status. What the study reported, not specific to this receptor: In the study, 164 TCR beta chains were listed as associated with cytomegalovirus. In a later analysis, TCRs clustered in the first cohort were found to also tend to co-occur in the 120 validation repertoires, with around 94% of cluster scores above 0. All 120 or so repertoires were used to score co-occurrence in the validation cohort in a later analysis, because that analysis had no HLA typing for the cohort. Most TCR sequences were observed very rarely across donors, whereas some public TCRs were present in many individuals. In both the original and validation cohorts, the classifier was reported to diagnose cytomegalovirus status with high specificity and sensitivity. The authors suggested that the approach could potentially be extended to other disease states and immunological phenotypes. In vitro tests confirmed that a few of the cytomegalovirus-associated TCR beta chains recognize cytomegalovirus antigens.

Cut back by 1 base and 4 bases, the V and J ends lie 10 bases apart. Counted from cysteine to phenylalanine, this CDR3 has 13 amino acids. The only DNA kept is the CDR3, 39 bases in frame from the first base. Sequences GTSNPN (CDR1) and SVGIG (CDR2) are obtained from the germline V gene (reference sequence). The donors were included in the validation cohort of 130 or so subjects, a group kept apart from the roughly 730-subject first cohort. Library preparation used the immunoSEQ multiplex PCR assay. Processing in the source paper ran as follows. A statistical classification framework was built to diagnose cytomegalovirus status from the catalog of TCR beta chain sequences. TCRdb took over this immuneACCESS table, retaining in-frame rearrangements with V and J assigned. Such tables are incomplete; in checked studies, under half of the missing clones stem from an unresolved V gene, and the remainder is unexplained. The V and J calls and clone size come from that table; D and trimming were worked out from the DNA. Present in this sample are 220,000 or so clones, roughly 84% of which were seen just once. Approximately 2% of the sample belongs to the ten largest clones.

The chain employs TRBV30 and TRBJ1-1; TRBD1 could be the D gene, as 6 bases match. This clonotype was obtained from a woman in her late teens or twenties in good health and CMV-seropositive. The source material was PBMCs. The CDR3 sequence is CAWSGGGPTEAFF. At the DNA level, the sequence is TGTGCCTGGAGTGGAGGGGGTCCCACTGAAGCTTTCTTT.